Listed here are 21 T cell receptor beta chains from one sample, sequenced in a study of T cell responses to AZD1222 COVID-19 vaccine. Method: immunoSEQ multiplex PCR; TCRdb's copy keeps in-frame clones and lacks some. The repertoire has 140,000 or so clones, 88% of them found once; the top ten carry approximately 2.8%. The sample in question was peripheral blood, obtained 28 days after the second AZD1222 dose. These receptors were obtained from an adult who received the AZD1222 COVID-19 vaccine.

This chain uses TRBV12-3 or TRBV12-4 with TRBJ2-7; 9 bases fit TRBD1. V shed 6 bases and J 3 bases; nucleotides not matched to a gene: 3. The CDR3 has 13 residues. As DNA, the CDR3 is TGTGCCAGCAGATTGACAGGGGGCTACGAGCAGTACTTC. It is translated as CASRLTGGYEQYF.

This clone was counted only a few times. The V and J genes are TRBV25-1 and TRBJ2-1, with 9 nucleotides matching TRBD1. The J segment lost 3 bases and the V segment lost 4 bases, leaving 13 bases of the junction unmatched. The germline CDR1 and CDR2 sequences are MGHDK and SYGVNS. This CDR3 comprises 18 residues. CDR3 region: CASSGLGQGRNYYNEQFF. DNA of the CDR3: TGTGCCAGCAGTGGATTAGGACAGGGGAGAAACTACTACAATGAGCAGTTCTTC.

The chain joins TRBV19 to TRBJ1-6; unclear D gene. Trimming cost V 7 bases and J 4 bases, with 14 bases left between them. Germline loops: CDR1 LNHDA, CDR2 SQIVND (reference sequence). The CDR3 is 15 residues long. CDR3 coding DNA: TGTGCCAGTACCTCAACAGTAATTTATAATTCACCCCTCCACTTT. It specifies CASTSTVIYNSPLHF.

The gene calls are TRBV5-1 and TRBJ2-1; the D is unclear. CDR1 is SGHRS, CDR2 YFSETQ, per germline. This CDR3 contains 16 residues. Trimming removed 4 bases at V and 5 bases at J, with 19 bases between. The CDR3 here is CASSLKSQSLNNEQFF. The CDR3 region has the DNA TGCGCCAGCAGCCTGAAATCTCAATCGTTAAACAATGAGCAGTTCTTC.

The V gene is TRBV2, the J gene TRBJ2-7, with D perhaps TRBD2 (5 bases). This CDR3 is 14 amino acids long. Germline CDR1 is SNHLY and CDR2 is FYNNEI. Trimming stripped 5 bases from V and 0 bases from J, with 11 bases between. The CDR3: CASSRRRSSYEQYF. CDR3 DNA sequence: TGTGCCAGCAGTCGGCGGAGGAGCTCCTACGAGCAGTACTTC. Variable domain in full (rest from reference TRBV2 and TRBJ2-7): EPEVTQTPSHQVTQMGQEVILRCVPISNHLYFYWYRQILGQKVEFLVSFYNNEISEKSEIFDDQFSVERPDGSNFTLKIRSTKLEDSAMYFCASSRRRSSYEQYFGPGTRLTVT.

The CDR3 DNA follows: TGTGCCAGCAGCGTTAGCGGGGCCTACGATACGCAGTATTTT. As protein: CASSVSGAYDTQYF. The gene calls are TRBV7-9 and TRBJ2-3; TRBD2 matches at 8 bases. V trimming: 5 bases; J trimming: 6 bases; junction bases outside the gene matches: 7. The CDR3 sequence is 14 residues long. The V gene's germline CDR1 is SEHNR and CDR2 FQNEAQ (reference sequence).

The chain combines TRBV4-1 with TRBJ1-2; D remains unclear. The CDR3 runs 13 residues. In germline, CDR1 is MGHRA, CDR2 YSYEKL. Trimming cost V 2 bases and J 1 base, with 5 bases left between them. The CDR3 here is CASSQRDNYGYTF. In DNA, the CDR3 is TGCGCCAGCAGCCAACGAGATAACTATGGCTACACCTTC.

This clone was counted only a few times. This chain links TRBV5-1 with TRBJ2-2; 11 positions agree with TRBD2. The CDR3 spans 18 residues. Trimming removed 0 bases from V and 1 base from J; junction bases left unmatched: 5. CDR1 is SGHRS, CDR2 YFSETQ, per germline. In DNA form, the CDR3 reads TGCGCCAGCAGCTTGGCACTAGCGGGGGCGCAGAACACCGGGGAGCTGTTTTTT. Translation gives CASSLALAGAQNTGELFF.

The chain carries TRBV5-5 and TRBJ2-7; D not certain. From germline, CDR1 is SGHKS and CDR2 YYEKEE (reference sequence). Trimming stripped 1 base from V and 5 bases from J, with 13 bases between. The CDR3 spans 14 residues. The CDR3 sequence: CASSLSRDWHEQYF. CDR3 coding DNA: TGTGCCAGCAGCTTGAGTAGGGATTGGCACGAGCAGTACTTC. The complete variable domain, with remaining parts taken from reference TRBV5-5 and TRBJ2-7, reads DAGVTQSPTHLIKTRGQQVTLRCSPISGHKSVSWYQQVLGQGPQFIFQYYEKEERGRGNFPDRFSARQFPNYSSELNVNALLLGDSALYLCASSLSRDWHEQYFGPGTRLTVT.

This chain connects TRBV7-3 to TRBJ1-3, with TRBD1 matching 8 bases. The CDR3 is made up of 15 amino acids. J gave up 0 bases and V 5 bases, and 3 bases lay outside the gene matches. The V gene's germline CDR1 is SGHTA and CDR2 FQGTGA. CDR3 sequence: CASSVTGGSGNTIYF. CDR3 nucleotide sequence: TGTGCCAGCAGCGTTACAGGGGGCTCTGGAAACACCATATATTTT.

This rearrangement joins TRBV10-3 to TRBJ1-3; D may be TRBD1 (6 bases). Germline values: CDR1 ENHRY, CDR2 SYGVKD. The CDR3 spans 15 residues. Deletions cut 6 bases from V and 0 bases from J, with 12 bases between. As DNA, the CDR3 is TGTGCCATCAGCCCCGGACAGACCTCTGGAAACACCATATATTTT. Its protein product is CAISPGQTSGNTIYF.

The CDR3 is CASSLADSREQFF. The CDR3 bases are TGTGCCAGCAGCCTAGCCGACTCCCGTGAGCAGTTCTTC. V and J are TRBV7-3 and TRBJ2-1; D may be TRBD2 (5 bases). Germline V CDR1 and CDR2: SGHTA, FQGTGA. The V gene lost 5 bases and the J gene lost 9 bases, with 14 bases spanning the gap. The CDR3 consists of 13 residues.

This sequence joins TRBV4-3 and TRBJ1-4, with D unresolved. This CDR3 contains 13 residues. V dropped 0 bases and J dropped 3 bases, with 2 bases sitting between them. The V gene's germline CDR1 is LGHNA and CDR2 YSLEER. CDR3 protein: CASSQDPNEKLFF. For the CDR3, the DNA is TGCGCCAGCAGCCAAGACCCTAATGAAAAACTGTTTTTT.

This clone has just a few counts. This chain joins TRBV29-1 and TRBJ2-2; D may be TRBD2 (6 bases). The germline V gene encodes CDR1 SQVTM and CDR2 ANQGSEA. The CDR3 is 13 amino acids. Trimming stripped 4 bases from V and 3 bases from J, with 9 bases between. Here the CDR3 reads CSVGRRDTGELFF. The CDR3 bases are TGCAGCGTTGGTCGGAGGGACACCGGGGAGCTGTTTTTT.

V is TRBV11-2 and J is TRBJ2-3; no clear D. Between the trimmed V and J ends, which lost 6 bases and 4 bases, there was a span of 8 bases. From germline, CDR1 is SGHAT and CDR2 FQNNGV. CDR3 length: 12 amino acids. In nucleotides, the CDR3 is TGTGCCAGCAGTTCCACCCCAGATACGCAGTATTTT. This translates into CASSSTPDTQYF.

V and J are TRBV30 and TRBJ1-5, with D possibly matching TRBD1 (5 bases). Deletions cut 6 bases from V and 0 bases from J, with 9 bases between. Germline CDR1 and CDR2: GTSNPN and SVGIG (reference sequence). The CDR3 contains 13 residues. In DNA form, the CDR3 reads TGTGCCTGCCAAGGGGATAGCAATCAGCCCCAGCATTTT. It specifies CACQGDSNQPQHF.

The rearrangement uses TRBV30 and TRBJ2-7; 10 bases match TRBD2. CDR3 length equals 15 residues. Germline assignment: CDR1 GTSNPN and CDR2 SVGIG (reference sequence). V was clipped by 0 bases and J by 3 bases; unmatched bases: 5. CDR3 sequence: CAWSVAASGSYEQYF. The CDR3 DNA follows: TGTGCCTGGAGTGTAGCGGCTAGCGGGAGCTACGAGCAGTACTTC.

The chain is built from TRBV6-1 and TRBJ2-7; D is unclear. Germline CDR1 MNHNS, CDR2 SASEGT. Trimming left V 1 base short and J 2 bases short, with 6 bases between. The CDR3 length is 13 residues. The CDR3 reads CASSEGVPYEQYF. In DNA form, the CDR3 reads TGTGCCAGCAGTGAAGGTGTTCCCTACGAGCAGTACTTC.

The chain links TRBV5-8 to TRBJ1-2; 9 bases align to TRBD1. The CDR3 covers 13 residues. Germline lookup yields CDR1 SGHTS and CDR2 YDEGEE. The J segment lost 4 bases and the V segment lost 6 bases, leaving 4 bases of the junction unmatched. As DNA, the CDR3 is TGTGCCAGCAAAACAGGGGGCTCCTATGGCTACACCTTC. Its protein product is CASKTGGSYGYTF.

J is TRBJ2-2 and V is TRBV5-4; D is undetermined. Germline-derived CDR1 and CDR2 are SGHNT and YYREEE (reference sequence). The CDR3 is 12 residues long. The V gene lost 0 bases and the J gene lost 8 bases, with 5 bases spanning the gap. The CDR3: CASSLGMGELFF. Written as DNA, the CDR3 is TGTGCCAGCAGCTTGGGGATGGGGGAGCTGTTTTTT.

This rearrangement joins TRBV3-1 (or the pseudogene TRBV3-2) to TRBJ2-3, with D uncertain. The CDR3 length is 15 residues. The V and J ends lost 0 bases and 0 bases respectively, with 7 bases between them. The germline CDR1 and CDR2 sequences are LGHDT and YNNKEL (reference sequence). The CDR3 loop is CASSQDVGSTDTQYF. The CDR3 DNA follows: TGTGCCAGCAGCCAAGACGTGGGGAGCACAGATACGCAGTATTTT.